These 18 T cell receptor beta chains came from one sample sequenced in a study of glioma-infiltrating T cells. Using RNA template, CDR3s of TCR alpha and beta were amplified with iRepertoire arm-PCR. A single record per CDR3 protein comes from TCRdb applying MiXCR to the multiplex PCR reads. The data hold approximately 400,000 distinct CDR3 sequences, with about 40% observed a single time. Sequencing was performed on glioma tissue, nonneoplastic brain tissue, or PBMCs (not recorded which). These receptors were obtained from a human donor with low-grade glioma or glioblastoma, undergoing nonglioma brain surgery, or in good health (not recorded which).

The V and J genes are TRBV20-1 and TRBJ2-7, with 13 bases that match TRBD2. Germline V gene lookup returns CDR1 DFQATT and CDR2 SNEGSKA (reference sequence). The length of the CDR3 is 15 residues. With 3 bases clipped from V and 4 bases from J, the junction kept 6 bases outside the gene matches. The CDR3 here is CSASHRTSGSYEQYF. The CDR3 DNA is TGCAGTGCTAGTCATAGGACTAGCGGGAGTTACGAGCAGTACTTC.

The chain combines TRBV28 with TRBJ2-1; unclear D gene. The germline V gene encodes CDR1 MDHEN and CDR2 SYDVKM. The CDR3 totals 12 residues. The V and J ends lost 3 bases and 10 bases respectively, with 10 bases between them. In DNA form, the CDR3 reads TGTGCCAGCAGTTTCGGTGATCTCGAGCAGTTCTTC. Protein product: CASSFGDLEQFF.

V gene TRBV7-9 combines with J gene TRBJ1-1, with no clear D. Germline V gene sequence: CDR1 SEHNR, CDR2 FQNEAQ (reference sequence). V was trimmed by 4 bases and J by 1 base, leaving 13 bases between them. The CDR3 runs to 15 residues. CDR3 in amino acids: CASSSTRDGNTEAFF. CDR3 DNA: TGTGCCAGCAGCTCAACGAGGGATGGGAACACTGAAGCTTTCTTT. Full variable domain (rest looked up from reference TRBV7-9 and TRBJ1-1): DTGVSQNPRHKITKRGQNVTFRCDPISEHNRLYWYRQTLGQGPEFLTYFQNEAQLEKSRLLSDRFSAERPKGSFSTLEIQRTEQGDSAMYLCASSSTRDGNTEAFFGQGTRLTVV.

This clonotype was detected only once. This may come from a read error, since a much larger clone is one base off. The chain uses TRBV6-9 and TRBJ2-3, with 8 bases that match TRBD1. The CDR3 contains 14 residues. Germline V gives CDR1 MNHGY, CDR2 SVAAGI. In DNA form, the CDR3 reads TGTGCCAGCAGTTACGGACAGGGCACAGATGCGCAGTATTTT. Amino acid sequence: CASSYGQGTDAQYF.

This rearrangement joins TRBV28 to TRBJ1-5; 8 nucleotides match TRBD1. Germline lookup yields CDR1 MDHEN and CDR2 SYDVKM. The CDR3 totals 14 residues. Trimming cost V 7 bases and J 6 bases; bases outside gene matches: 8. The CDR3 DNA reads TGTGCCAGCAAAAGACAGGGGCCCGCTCAGCCCCAGCATTTT. This gives the protein CASKRQGPAQPQHF.

The rearrangement joins TRBV7-3 to TRBJ2-7; possible D gene TRBD2, 6 bases. Trimming took off 0 bases at V and 6 bases at J, with 15 bases between the two ends. Germline-derived CDR1 and CDR2 are SGHTA and FQGTGA. This CDR3 region has 15 residues. Here the CDR3 DNA reads TGTGCCAGCAGCTTAACGTACATGGAGGGTGGCGAGCAGTACTTC. This sequence encodes CASSLTYMEGGEQYF.

This sequence joins TRBV19 and TRBJ2-7, with D tentatively TRBD1 or TRBD2 (5 bases each). The germline gives CDR1 LNHDA, CDR2 SQIVND (reference sequence). With 3 bases removed from V and 2 bases from J, the gap between germline ends came to 17 bases. The length of the CDR3 is 16 residues. The CDR3: CASSILPGTKAYEQYF. The CDR3 coding sequence is TGTGCCAGTAGTATCCTCCCAGGGACGAAGGCCTACGAGCAGTACTTC.

This clonotype showed up just a few times. The V gene is TRBV6-1, the J gene TRBJ1-6; 9 bases are a match to TRBD1. This CDR3 comprises 15 residues. V dropped 5 bases and J dropped 4; count of bases not matched to a gene: 3. Germline assignment: CDR1 MNHNS and CDR2 SASEGT. The CDR3 sequence is CASSSGTGYNSPLHF. The CDR3 coding sequence is TGTGCCAGCAGTTCTGGGACAGGGTATAATTCACCCCTCCACTTT.

CDR3 DNA sequence: TGTGCCTGGAGTGATGGGGGCCTGGAGACCCAGTACTTC. As protein: CAWSDGGLETQYF. The rearrangement joins TRBV30 to TRBJ2-5, with D possibly TRBD1 on 6 matching bases. There are 13 residues in the CDR3. Trimming took 1 base from V and 5 from J, leaving 11 bases between them. CDR1 is GTSNPN, CDR2 SVGIG, per germline (reference sequence).

With respect to this clonotype: At one end the junction does not follow the germline gene, possibly because of a read error. CDR3 sequence reads: CARSLVGAGRTYGYTF. DNA for the CDR3: TGTGCCAGAAGTTTGGTGGGGGCGGGGAGAACTTATGGCTACACCTTC. This sequence joins TRBV27 and TRBJ1-2, with a possible D match to TRBD1 (6 bases). Germline loops: CDR1 MNHEY, CDR2 SMNVEV (reference sequence). CDR3 size: 16 residues.

For this clonotype: The junction departs from the called germline gene at one end, perhaps through a read error. V is TRBV20-1 and J is TRBJ2-7; no firm D call. The CDR3 is 10 amino acids. Per the germline V gene, CDR1 is DFQATT and CDR2 is SNEGSKA (reference sequence). CDR3 nucleotides: TGCAGTGCCCGAAACTACAAGCAGTACTTC. Its protein product is CSARNYKQYF.

V gene TRBV15 combines with J gene TRBJ1-2; maybe TRBD1 (5 bases). V lost 0 bases, J lost 4 bases, and 15 bases lay in between. The CDR3 is made up of 16 amino acids. Germline loops: CDR1 LNHNV, CDR2 YYDKDF (reference sequence). CDR3 nucleotide sequence: TGTGCCACCAGCAGAGATGAAGGGGCCTACGTCTATGGCTACACCTTC. This codes for CATSRDEGAYVYGYTF.

As concerns this clonotype: This may arise from a read error, as a much more abundant clone is one base away. J is TRBJ1-5 and V is TRBV6-6, with a weak D call TRBD1 (5 bases). The CDR3 totals 15 residues. Germline CDR1 is MNHNY and CDR2 is SVGAGI (reference sequence). With 2 bases removed from V and 5 bases from J, the gap between germline ends came to 13 bases. The CDR3 protein is CASSYTRGVDQPQHF. The CDR3 region has the DNA TGTGCCAGCAGTTACACGAGAGGGGTGGATCAGCCCCAGCATTTT.

The V and J genes are TRBV6-4 and TRBJ2-2; D possibly corresponds to TRBD2 (5 bases). Germline V CDR1 and CDR2: MRHNA, SNTAGT. V shed 6 bases and J shed 1 base, with 12 bases lying between them. This CDR3 has 15 residues. CDR3 amino acids: CASSPDYLNTGELFF. The CDR3 region has the DNA TGTGCCAGCAGCCCAGACTACCTGAACACCGGGGAGCTGTTTTTT.

The CDR3 is CASSQDRSSGLAFYTQYF. The DNA for the CDR3 is TGCGCCAGCAGCCAAGATCGGTCTAGCGGGTTGGCATTCTATACGCAGTATTTT. The V call is TRBV4-1, the J call TRBJ2-3; 8 bases match TRBD2. There are 18 residues in the CDR3. The V and J ends lost 0 bases and 7 bases, in that order; junction bases with no gene match: 15. The germline CDR1 and CDR2 sequences are MGHRA and YSYEKL.

This clonotype was seen repeatedly, ten times or more. This sequence joins TRBV7-9 and TRBJ2-7, with D uncertain. Trimming cost V 5 bases and J 2 bases, with 10 bases left between them. The germline CDR1 and CDR2 sequences are SEHNR and FQNEAQ (reference sequence). This CDR3 contains 13 residues. The CDR3 DNA reads TGTGCCAGCAGCCCTACCAACCCCTACGAGCAGTACTTC. It encodes CASSPTNPYEQYF.

The rearrangement joins TRBV28 to TRBJ2-5; perhaps TRBD2 as D (6 bases). Trimming took 5 bases from V and 5 from J, leaving 21 bases between them. CDR1 and CDR2 from the germline V gene are MDHEN and SYDVKM. The CDR3 runs to 16 residues. CDR3 sequence reads: CASSLIAPGVQETQYF. The CDR3 DNA follows: TGTGCCAGCAGTCTCATAGCCCCGGGAGTACAGGAGACCCAGTACTTC.

Turning to this clonotype: This may be a read error, as it is one base from a much larger clone. The chain carries TRBV7-2 and TRBJ2-3, with no clear D. The CDR3 spans 13 residues. Germline V gives CDR1 SGHTA, CDR2 FQGNSA. The CDR3 bases are TGTGCCAGCAGCCCCAACTTGGCCGATACGCAGTGTTTT. Its protein is CASSPNLADTQCF.